The 14 T cell receptor beta chains listed next were all sequenced from one sample in a study of blood T cell repertoires in COVID-19. Clones were read by immunoSEQ multiplex PCR, and TCRdb kept only the in-frame ones, dropping some. The sample has under 200,000 clones; 85% to 90% are singletons. The sample was peripheral blood. These receptors were collected from a young man with active or convalescent COVID-19.

Here the CDR3 DNA reads TGTGCCAGCCGAGCGCCTGGGGCCAACGTCCTGACTTTC. It translates to CASRAPGANVLTF. This rearrangement joins TRBV12-3 or TRBV12-4 to TRBJ2-6; D not resolved. Trimming took 8 bases from V and 2 from J, leaving 7 bases between them. This CDR3 has 13 residues.

In nucleotides, the CDR3 is TGTGCCAGCAGTTTGAGGGTAATAGAGGAAAAACTGTTTTTT. It codes for CASSLRVIEEKLFF. This chain connects TRBV6-5 to TRBJ1-4, with D hard to call. Looked up from germline, CDR1 is MNHEY and CDR2 is SVGAGI. There are 14 residues in the CDR3. Between the trimmed V and J ends, which lost 4 bases and 8 bases, there was a span of 14 bases.

The J gene is TRBJ2-3, the V gene TRBV5-4, with a possible D match to TRBD2 (6 bases). CDR1 is SGHNT and CDR2 is YYREEE in the germline V gene (reference sequence). V was cut by 0 bases and J by 1 base, with 15 bases left in between. The CDR3 is made up of 17 amino acids. CDR3 in DNA: TGTGCCAGCAGCTTGGATGGGGACTCTCTTGGCACAGATACGCAGTATTTT. Translation: CASSLDGDSLGTDTQYF.

This clone was counted between two and nine times. This chain connects TRBV5-1 to TRBJ2-1; D is unclear. In germline, CDR1 is SGHRS, CDR2 YFSETQ. Trimming removed 0 bases at V and 8 bases at J, with 12 bases between. This CDR3 region has 14 residues. The CDR3 DNA reads TGCGCCAGCAGCTTGGTCGGGTCCGCCCATGAGCAGTTCTTC. This encodes CASSLVGSAHEQFF.

The chain has TRBV7-8 and TRBJ1-5, with 11 nucleotides matching TRBD1. There are 21 residues in the CDR3. The V and J ends lost 5 bases and 7 bases, in that order; junction bases with no gene match: 25. Germline lookup yields CDR1 SGHVS and CDR2 FQNEAQ. The CDR3 DNA follows: TGTGCCAGCAGCGGGGAGTCCTTAGGGACAGGGGGTTCCCTGCGCTCGCAGCCCCAGCATTTT. This gives the protein CASSGESLGTGGSLRSQPQHF.

V and J are TRBV25-1 and TRBJ1-4; TRBD1 agrees at 8 bases. Germline V gene lookup returns CDR1 MGHDK and CDR2 SYGVNS. V lost 4 bases and J lost 7; bases outside the gene matches: 5. This CDR3 is built from 14 residues. Here the CDR3 reads CASSAIQGGEKLFF. The CDR3 DNA is TGTGCCAGCAGTGCTATACAGGGGGGTGAAAAACTGTTTTTT.

The chain recombines TRBV7-9 with TRBJ2-1; 8 bases match TRBD2. The germline gives CDR1 SEHNR, CDR2 FQNEAQ (reference sequence). J was trimmed by 6 bases and V by 3 bases; bases with no gene match: 4. CDR3 length: 14 amino acids. DNA of the CDR3: TGTGCCAGCAGCTTTAGGGCGGGAGGCAATGAGCAGTTCTTC. Protein product: CASSFRAGGNEQFF. Full variable domain (missing parts from reference TRBV7-9 and TRBJ2-1): DTGVSQNPRHKITKRGQNVTFRCDPISEHNRLYWYRQTLGQGPEFLTYFQNEAQLEKSRLLSDRFSAERPKGSFSTLEIQRTEQGDSAMYLCASSFRAGGNEQFFGPGTRLTVL.

V usage is TRBV30 and J usage is TRBJ1-1; 7 bases fit TRBD1. With V trimmed by 7 bases and J by 0 bases, 8 bases remained unmatched. The length of the CDR3 is 14 residues. Germline V gene data show CDR1 as GTSNPN and CDR2 as SVGIG (reference sequence). CDR3 sequence (DNA): TGTGCCTCCTACGGGACAGTCATGAACACTGAAGCTTTCTTT. This translates into CASYGTVMNTEAFF.

The chain employs TRBV2 and TRBJ2-3; D ambiguous. Trimming removed 8 bases from V and 8 bases from J, with 11 bases in between. The CDR3 runs 11 residues. Germline-derived CDR1 and CDR2 are SNHLY and FYNNEI. The CDR3 nucleotides are TGTGCCAGCCTCGGTGGTATTACGCAGTATTTT. It is translated as CASLGGITQYF. The full variable domain, with the rest looked up from reference TRBV2 and TRBJ2-3, is EPEVTQTPSHQVTQMGQEVILRCVPISNHLYFYWYRQILGQKVEFLVSFYNNEISEKSEIFDDQFSVERPDGSNFTLKIRSTKLEDSAMYFCASLGGITQYFGPGTRLTVL.

The gene calls are TRBV3-1 (or the pseudogene TRBV3-2) and TRBJ2-2; D may be TRBD1 (5 bases). With 4 bases removed from V and 3 bases from J, the gap between germline ends came to 6 bases. The CDR3 covers 13 residues. Germline V lookup: CDR1 LGHDT, CDR2 YNNKEL (reference sequence). CDR3: CASSLGDTGELFF. The CDR3 nucleotides are TGTGCCAGCAGCCTAGGGGACACCGGGGAGCTGTTTTTT.

The V gene is TRBV6-5, the J gene TRBJ2-3; possibly TRBD2 for D (5 bases). V was pared by 6 bases and J by 4 bases, with 11 bases between. CDR1 is MNHEY, CDR2 SVGAGI, per germline. This CDR3 contains 13 residues. CDR3: CASRGSLADTQYF. The CDR3 DNA is TGTGCCAGCAGAGGGAGTTTAGCAGATACGCAGTATTTT.

The chain is built from TRBV1 and TRBJ2-3; the DNA was not used to check the table's D call, TRBD1. TRBV1 is annotated as a pseudogene. This CDR3 has 14 residues. CDR3 coding DNA: TGCACCAGCAGCCAAGACAAACGGACACATACGCAGTATTTT. Protein sequence: CTSSQDKRTHTQYF.

The chain joins TRBV6-5 to TRBJ1-3; TRBD1 agrees at 7 bases. The germline V gene encodes CDR1 MNHEY and CDR2 SVGAGI. V shed 0 bases and J 4 bases; nucleotides not matched to a gene: 0. The CDR3 runs 14 residues. In DNA form, the CDR3 reads TGTGCCAGCAGTTACTCACAGGGGGGAAACACCATATATTTT. As protein: CASSYSQGGNTIYF.

This clone was counted between two and nine times. The identical CDR3 is also encoded by other nucleotide sequences in the sample. The V and J genes are TRBV6-1 and TRBJ1-2; D gene ambiguous. Deletions cut 2 bases from V and 4 bases from J, with 5 bases between. CDR3 size: 12 residues. Germline V gene data show CDR1 as MNHNS and CDR2 as SASEGT. This chain's CDR3 is CASSEYSYGYTF. In DNA form, the CDR3 reads TGTGCCAGCAGTGAATATTCCTATGGCTACACCTTC.